Below are 9 T cell receptor beta chains sequenced from a single sample in a study of blood T cell repertoires in COVID-19. Profiled with immunoSEQ multiplex PCR; TCRdb holds only in-frame clones, not every one. The sample holds 150,000 to 200,000 clones, about 95% seen once. The material sequenced was peripheral blood. These receptors came from a man aged 25-45 years with COVID-19, enrolled during active disease.

The chain is built from TRBV5-1 and TRBJ2-5; 10 bases are a match to TRBD2. V dropped 1 base and J dropped 5; count of bases not matched to a gene: 11. The CDR3 sequence is 17 residues long. From germline, CDR1 is SGHRS and CDR2 YFSETQ. In nucleotides, the CDR3 is TGCGCCAGCAGCTTGTCGGCTAGCGGGGGCAGGGGGGAGACCCAGTACTTC. Its protein product is CASSLSASGGRGETQYF.

The V gene is TRBV6-2 or TRBV6-3, the J gene TRBJ2-6, with D possibly matching TRBD2 (5 bases). Germline V lookup: CDR1 MNHEY, CDR2 SVGEGT. The CDR3 covers 18 residues. The ends were cut back, 4 bases at V and 2 bases at J, with 18 bases in the middle. CDR3 sequence: CASSSALSGIPGANVLTF. DNA for the CDR3: TGTGCCAGCAGTTCGGCCCTGTCGGGGATCCCTGGGGCCAACGTCCTGACTTTC.

The chain carries TRBV18 and TRBJ2-7, with 8 bases fitting TRBD1. This CDR3 is built from 17 residues. Germline V lookup: CDR1 KGHSH, CDR2 LQKENI. With V trimmed by 2 bases and J by 3 bases, 12 bases remained unmatched. The CDR3 spells CASSPGVGQGVGYEQYF. The CDR3 bases are TGTGCCAGCTCACCAGGGGTTGGACAGGGAGTAGGCTACGAGCAGTACTTC.

The gene calls are TRBV13 and TRBJ2-1; TRBD2 matches at 8 bases. Germline CDR1 and CDR2: PRHDT and FYEKMQ (reference sequence). Losses at the gene ends were 5 bases for V and 2 bases for J; bases not matched to a gene: 11. The CDR3 totals 17 residues. The CDR3 protein is CASSPSGSGGPYNEQFF. CDR3 in DNA: TGTGCCAGCAGCCCATCAGGGTCGGGGGGGCCCTACAATGAGCAGTTCTTC.

The chain employs TRBV3-1 (or the pseudogene TRBV3-2) and TRBJ2-5; 11 bases are a match to TRBD2. Germline CDR1 and CDR2: LGHDT and YNNKEL (reference sequence). The trim removed 1 base at V and 4 bases at J, leaving 11 bases unmatched. The CDR3 is 18 amino acids. The CDR3 reads CASSQVGVAGGLVETQYF. CDR3 sequence (DNA): TGTGCCAGCAGCCAAGTCGGTGTAGCGGGGGGGCTAGTAGAGACCCAGTACTTC.

This rearrangement joins TRBV7-9 to TRBJ1-2, with D perhaps matching TRBD1 (6 bases). The CDR3 length is 13 residues. Per the germline V gene, CDR1 is SEHNR and CDR2 is FQNEAQ (reference sequence). V was clipped by 3 bases and J by 6 bases, with 11 bases between them. CDR3 residues: CASSFGRGNGYTF. CDR3 nucleotide sequence: TGTGCCAGCAGCTTCGGCAGGGGCAATGGCTACACCTTC.

Only one count was recorded for this clone. V gene TRBV10-3 combines with J gene TRBJ2-2, with 9 bases lining up with TRBD1. The junction had 8 bases not matched to a gene; V was cut back by 2 bases and J by 7 bases. This CDR3 is built from 16 residues. Germline V lookup: CDR1 ENHRY, CDR2 SYGVKD. The chain's CDR3 is CAISEADRGGHGELFF. Written as DNA, the CDR3 is TGTGCCATCAGTGAGGCGGACAGGGGAGGTCACGGGGAGCTGTTTTTT.

The gene calls are TRBV29-1 and TRBJ2-1, with 7 bases fitting TRBD2. The germline gives CDR1 SQVTM, CDR2 ANQGSEA. The CDR3 contains 14 residues. Losses at the gene ends were 4 bases for V and 0 bases for J; bases not matched to a gene: 3. CDR3 sequence (DNA): TGCAGCGTTGTAGGGACTAACTCCTACAATGAGCAGTTCTTC. Translation: CSVVGTNSYNEQFF.

The rearrangement uses TRBV3-1 (or the pseudogene TRBV3-2) and TRBJ1-5, with no clear D. CDR1 LGHDT and CDR2 YNNKEL come from the germline V gene (reference sequence). V dropped 0 bases and J dropped 8 bases, with 8 bases sitting between them. This CDR3 is built from 13 residues. The CDR3 coding sequence is TGTGCCAGCAGCCAAGAGGGTGGAGAGCCCCAGCATTTT. The encoded protein is CASSQEGGEPQHF.